The present TCR beta chain was sequenced within a study of blood T cells in healthy people across ages. Study results and caveats: Estimates of total diversity, which came from one million sequenced T cells, were considered to be underestimates. Unknown CMV status may confound age-related changes in expanded clones.

The extraction recovered at least 5.5 micrograms of total RNA per sample. This clonotype showed up just a few times. Its target is unknown. The CDR3 length is 17 residues. CDR1 SGHRS and CDR2 YFSETQ come from the germline V gene. V was trimmed by 3 bases and J by 0 bases, leaving 16 bases between them. Through a sample-barcoded 5' primer and a J-beta primer mix, a second PCR was run for about 6 to 11 cycles. The yield of each sample was at least 2.5 million CDR3-containing paired-end reads. TCRdb redid the calling of the 5' RACE reads with MiXCR, one entry per CDR3 protein. The data contain hundreds of thousands of distinct CDR3 sequences, less than 45% of them singletons.

Sequenced material: blood. This chain joins TRBV5-1 and TRBJ2-4, with a weak D call TRBD2 (6 bases). The receptor was derived from an elderly man in good health. This CDR3 reads CASSSNQAGLAKNIQYF. In nucleotides, the CDR3 is TGCGCCAGCAGCTCGAACCAAGCGGGCCTAGCCAAAAACATTCAGTACTTC.